These 17 T cell receptor beta chains share one sample of origin, sequenced in a study of blood T cell repertoires in COVID-19. Profiled with immunoSEQ multiplex PCR; TCRdb holds only in-frame clones, not every one. The sample lists roughly 100,000 clones; around 73% were seen once. Sequenced input: peripheral blood. These receptors were taken from a man in his 60s with active or convalescent COVID-19.

The chain links TRBV6-5 to TRBJ2-3; weak D call: TRBD2 (5 bases). The CDR3 totals 14 residues. The V gene lost 4 bases and the J gene lost 10 bases, with 18 bases spanning the gap. Germline V gene data show CDR1 as MNHEY and CDR2 as SVGAGI. The CDR3 region is CASSSQASGGSQYF. As DNA, the CDR3 is TGTGCCAGCAGTTCCCAGGCTTCGGGCGGGTCGCAGTATTTT.

This clone appeared a single time. V and J are TRBV6-6 and TRBJ2-2; 7 bases fit TRBD2. The CDR3 sequence is 16 residues long. Germline V gene sequence: CDR1 MNHNY, CDR2 SVGAGI (reference sequence). Unmatched junction bases numbered 10, after V lost 6 bases and J lost 3 bases. Written as DNA, the CDR3 is TGTGCCAGCAGACCGCTTGGGGGAGGGCACACCGGGGAGCTGTTTTTT. It encodes CASRPLGGGHTGELFF.

This chain joins TRBV7-8 and TRBJ1-5; D is perhaps TRBD1 (5 bases). Germline loops: CDR1 SGHVS, CDR2 FQNEAQ. The CDR3 is 15 amino acids. Between the trimmed V and J ends, which lost 4 bases and 3 bases, there was a span of 13 bases. DNA for the CDR3: TGTGCCAGCAGCTCCTGGGGCAGGGTCAATCAGCCCCAGCATTTT. Protein: CASSSWGRVNQPQHF. Full variable domain (remainder filled in from reference TRBV7-8 and TRBJ1-5): GAGVSQSPRYKVAKRGQDVALRCDPISGHVSLFWYQQALGQGPEFLTYFQNEAQLDKSGLPSDRFFAERPEGSVSTLKIQRTQQEDSAVYLCASSSWGRVNQPQHFGDGTRLSIL.

This rearrangement joins TRBV11-3 to TRBJ2-1; 9 bases line up with TRBD2. The J segment lost 7 bases and the V segment lost 1 base, leaving 14 bases of the junction unmatched. Germline CDR1 SGHNT, CDR2 YENEEA. This CDR3 contains 18 residues. CDR3 sequence: CASSLVASASGKRNEQFF. Here the CDR3 DNA reads TGTGCCAGCAGCTTAGTGGCTTCGGCTAGCGGGAAAAGGAATGAGCAGTTCTTC.

This chain uses TRBV4-3 with TRBJ1-2; maybe TRBD1 (5 bases). The V and J ends lost 0 bases and 4 bases respectively, with 9 bases between them. Germline assignment: CDR1 LGHNA and CDR2 YSLEER. This CDR3 contains 14 residues. The CDR3 reads CASSQDRVGYGYTF. The CDR3, as DNA: TGCGCCAGCAGCCAAGACAGGGTAGGCTATGGCTACACCTTC.

This clone has only a few counts. The chain employs TRBV10-2 and TRBJ2-3; D is undetermined. The CDR3 length is 14 residues. V was shortened by 3 bases and J by 6 bases, with 13 bases between the two germline ends. From germline, CDR1 is WSHSY and CDR2 SAAADI. CDR3: CASSDRKLQDTQYF. The CDR3 DNA is TGCGCCAGCAGTGACAGGAAGTTACAGGATACGCAGTATTTT.

In this sample, this clone turned up a few times. V usage is TRBV19 and J usage is TRBJ2-3; D is possibly TRBD2 (6 bases). Germline CDR1 is LNHDA and CDR2 is SQIVND (reference sequence). This CDR3 contains 15 residues. Trimming took 5 bases from V and 5 from J, leaving 17 bases between them. CDR3 residues: CASSLSGGSGDTQYF. In nucleotides, the CDR3 is TGTGCCAGTAGTCTCTCGGGCGGTAGCGGAGATACGCAGTATTTT.

The chain combines TRBV2 with TRBJ2-3, with TRBD2 matching over 14 bases. With 10 bases clipped from V and 5 bases from J, the junction kept 11 bases outside the gene matches. The CDR3 totals 16 residues. Germline-derived CDR1 and CDR2 are SNHLY and FYNNEI. Here the CDR3 DNA reads TGTGCCAACTCGGTGGGGACTAGCGGGAGAGTAGATACGCAGTATTTT. Its translation is CANSVGTSGRVDTQYF.

V and J are TRBV28 and TRBJ2-1; a possible D gene is TRBD2 (6 bases). V was pared by 4 bases and J by 3 bases, with 10 bases between. CDR3 length: 14 residues. Germline V gene lookup returns CDR1 MDHEN and CDR2 SYDVKM. The CDR3 DNA sequence: TGTGCCAGCAGTTGGGACTCGGACTACAATGAGCAGTTCTTC. Translating it yields CASSWDSDYNEQFF. Drawing the rest from reference TRBV28 and TRBJ2-1, the complete variable domain is DVKVTQSSRYLVKRTGEKVFLECVQDMDHENMFWYRQDPGLGLRLIYFSYDVKMKEKGDIPEGYSVSREKKERFSLILESASTNQTSMYLCASSWDSDYNEQFFGPGTRLTVL.

This clone was recorded a few times. J is TRBJ2-2 and V is TRBV11-3; 9 bases match TRBD2. Germline V gene lookup returns CDR1 SGHNT and CDR2 YENEEA. The CDR3 contains 17 residues. V shed 3 bases, J shed 8 bases, and the junction held 13 bases outside the gene matches. The chain's CDR3 is CASSFQVAGLATGELFF. The CDR3 region has the DNA TGTGCCAGCAGCTTCCAGGTCGCGGGACTAGCTACAGGGGAGCTGTTTTTT.

This chain links TRBV25-1 with TRBJ1-5, with 8 bases identical to TRBD1. The CDR3 runs to 12 residues. The V gene's germline CDR1 is MGHDK and CDR2 SYGVNS. V shed 6 bases, J shed 7 bases, and the junction held 2 bases outside the gene matches. The CDR3 DNA reads as TGTGCCAGCAGGACAGGGGACCAGCCCCAGCATTTT. It encodes CASRTGDQPQHF.

This clone was counted once. The chain has TRBV3-1 (or the pseudogene TRBV3-2) and TRBJ1-1; TRBD1 agrees at 8 bases. Germline V gives CDR1 LGHDT, CDR2 YNNKEL (reference sequence). V lost 0 bases to trimming and J lost 8 bases; unmatched junction nucleotides: 8. The CDR3 covers 15 residues. The CDR3 sequence: CASSQDLNRGSEAFF. The DNA of the CDR3 is TGTGCCAGCAGCCAAGACCTGAACAGGGGGAGCGAAGCTTTCTTT.

The gene calls are TRBV5-1 and TRBJ2-1, with TRBD2 matching 10 bases. J gave up 4 bases and V 3 bases, and 7 bases lay outside the gene matches. The CDR3 is 16 residues long. Germline V lookup: CDR1 SGHRS, CDR2 YFSETQ. The CDR3 DNA sequence: TGCGCCAGCAGCTCGAGGACTAGCGGATCGTACAATGAGCAGTTCTTC. Protein product: CASSSRTSGSYNEQFF.

The gene calls are TRBV7-2 and TRBJ2-5; 7 bases line up with TRBD2. Trimming cost V 1 base and J 4 bases; bases outside gene matches: 12. This CDR3 region has 17 residues. Germline CDR1 reads SGHTA; CDR2 reads FQGNSA. CDR3: CASSLGMAGVGGETQYF. CDR3 in DNA: TGTGCCAGCAGCTTAGGAATGGCGGGAGTTGGAGGAGAGACCCAGTACTTC.

This chain connects TRBV10-3 to TRBJ2-3, with 11 bases matching TRBD2. The germline CDR1 and CDR2 sequences are ENHRY and SYGVKD. The junction had 5 bases not matched to a gene; V was cut back by 8 bases and J by 1 base. The length of the CDR3 is 15 residues. CDR3 loop: CAIAGSGRGTDTQYF. CDR3 sequence (DNA): TGTGCCATCGCGGGTAGCGGGAGGGGCACAGATACGCAGTATTTT.

The CDR3 nucleotides read TGTGCCATCAGTGGGGGAGCGGGAGGAGAGACCCAGTACTTC. Amino acid sequence: CAISGGAGGETQYF. The chain links TRBV10-3 to TRBJ2-5; 9 bases align to TRBD2. Germline assignment: CDR1 ENHRY and CDR2 SYGVKD. Unmatched junction bases numbered 4, after V lost 4 bases and J lost 4 bases. The CDR3 length is 14 residues.

V and J are TRBV13 and TRBJ2-5; a possible D gene is TRBD1 (6 bases). The CDR3 runs to 15 residues. The germline gives CDR1 PRHDT, CDR2 FYEKMQ (reference sequence). The V end lost 6 bases, the J end lost 5 bases, and 19 bases lay between the germline ends. CDR3 protein: CASRKGIQGYETQYF. The CDR3 DNA reads TGTGCCAGCAGAAAGGGTATACAGGGCTATGAGACCCAGTACTTC.